This section outlines one T cell receptor (beta chain) sequence together with its context. Its antigen is currently unknown. The data originate from a study of blood T cells in healthy people across ages. Study-wide results and limits: TCR beta diversity, measured per million T cells, fell in a roughly linear way with age.

The authors ran a second PCR of about 6 to 11 cycles using a sample-barcoded 5' primer and a J-beta primer mix. In TCRdb, the 5' RACE reads were re-called with MiXCR into one record per CDR3 protein. The repertoire holds over 950,000 distinct CDR3 sequences, with roughly 50% as singletons. The CDR3 has 16 residues. V shed 3 bases, J shed 4 bases, and the junction held 8 bases outside the gene matches. Input material: blood. This TCR was recovered from a woman aged 55-70 years in good health. The V call is TRBV12-3 or TRBV12-4, the J call TRBJ2-1; 8 nucleotides match TRBD2. The CDR3 loop is CASSFAGLGPYNEQFF. CDR3 coding DNA: TGTGCCAGCAGTTTTGCGGGACTAGGCCCTTACAATGAGCAGTTCTTC.